Detailed here is one T cell receptor beta chain. Some clones are missing from TCRdb's copy, which holds only in-frame ones; the method was immunoSEQ multiplex PCR. The sample has some 89,000 clones, around nine tenths seen once. The CDR3 spans 15 residues. CDR1 and CDR2 from the germline V gene are MNHEY and SVGEGT. V gave up 4 bases and J gave up 2 bases, with 12 bases separating them. These data are taken from a study of blood T cell repertoires in COVID-19. The chain recombines TRBV6-2 or TRBV6-3 with TRBJ1-5; D gene ambiguous. The TCR comes from a man between 60 and 75 years old with acute or convalescent COVID-19. Source material: peripheral blood. DNA of the CDR3: TGTGCCAGCAGTTCGTTCGAGGTTGGCAATCAGCCCCAGCATTTT. Its protein is CASSSFEVGNQPQHF.